This is a list of T cell receptor beta chains from one sample in a study of blood T cell repertoires in COVID-19. Produced via immunoSEQ multiplex PCR; TCRdb's table is partial and in-frame only. The data hold around 260,000 clones, with 75% to 90% observed a single time. The sequenced material came from peripheral blood. These receptors all stem from a woman between 40 and 55 years old who had recovered from COVID-19. Each CDR3 is given with its conserved first and last residue. D genes are given only for firm matches. Clone size is stated in some rows and not others, as once, few, many or a class when expanded.

d_call j_call v_call clone_size cdr3_length cdr3_nt cdr3_aa
- TRBJ1-5 TRBV6-4 - 16 TGTGCCAGCATGACTCCAGCCCTCTATAGCAATCAGCCCCAGCATTTT CASMTPALYSNQPQHF
- TRBJ2-7 TRBV5-4 - 16 TGTGCCAGCAGTTCTGACACTCGGACAGACTCCTACGAGCAGTACTTC CASSSDTRTDSYEQYF
- TRBJ1-5 TRBV27 - 15 TGTGCCAGCAGTTTGAGCCCGAATAGCAATCAGCCCCAGCATTTT CASSLSPNSNQPQHF
- TRBJ2-3 TRBV9 few 15 TGTGCCAGCAGCGTAAACAGCCCTGTCACAGATACGCAGTATTTT CASSVNSPVTDTQYF
TRBD2 TRBJ2-2 TRBV4-1 once 16 TGCGCCAGCAGCCAAGTAGCGGGGGGAAACACCGGGGAGCTGTTTTTT CASSQVAGGNTGELFF
- TRBJ2-7 TRBV29-1 - 12 TGCAGCGGGGCAGTTAGCTCCTACGAGCAGTACTTC CSGAVSSYEQYF
TRBD1 TRBJ1-1 TRBV25-1 - 15 TGTGCCAGCAGTGACGGACAGGGTACGAACACTGAAGCTTTCTTT CASSDGQGTNTEAFF
- TRBJ1-2 TRBV3-1/TRBV3-2 - 14 TGTGCCAGCAGCCCTGGAGACAGCCACTATGGCTACACCTTC CASSPGDSHYGYTF
TRBD1 TRBJ2-6 TRBV19 - 17 TGTGCCAGTAGTCGACAGGGGGCGGGTGCTGGGGCCAACGTCCTGACTTTC CASSRQGAGAGANVLTF
TRBD1 TRBJ1-2 TRBV5-1 - 14 TGCGCCAGCAGCCTACAGACAGGGAACTATGGCTACACCTTC CASSLQTGNYGYTF
- TRBJ1-1 TRBV7-9 once 12 TGTGCCAGCAGCCCGATAATAGCTGAAGCTTTCTTT CASSPIIAEAFF
TRBD2 TRBJ2-7 TRBV6-2/TRBV6-3 few 14 TGTGCCAGCAGCCCCGGGACTACCTTCGACGAGCAGTACTTC CASSPGTTFDEQYF
- TRBJ2-1 TRBV24-1 few 16 TGTGCCACCAGTGATATCCTTAGCGGCCCGGGGAATGAGCAGTTCTTC CATSDILSGPGNEQFF
TRBD2 TRBJ2-1 TRBV30 - 16 TGTGCCTGGAGTCCGCGACTAGCGGGAGGTAACAATGAGCAGTTCTTC CAWSPRLAGGNNEQFF
TRBD2 TRBJ2-1 TRBV7-2 - 16 TGTGCCAGCAGCTCCCGACTAGCGGGAGCTTACAATGAGCAGTTCTTC CASSSRLAGAYNEQFF
- TRBJ2-7 TRBV11-3 - 12 TGTGCCAGCAGCTCCGGCTCCTACGAGCAGTACTTC CASSSGSYEQYF
TRBD2 TRBJ2-2 TRBV7-9 - 19 TGTGCCAGCGATCAGGAGCGGGAGGGCCGGAGAAAGAACACCGGGGAGCTGTTTTTT CASDQEREGRRKNTGELFF
- TRBJ2-1 TRBV2 once 15 TGTGCCAGCACTCTAGCTCGGGTAGGCGGGGATGAGCAGTTCTTC CASTLARVGGDEQFF
- TRBJ2-3 TRBV5-1 - 14 TGCGCCAGCAGCGGCAGGGTTGGCACAGATACGCAGTATTTT CASSGRVGTDTQYF
TRBD2 TRBJ2-1 TRBV27 - 15 TGTGCCAGCAGTTTACTGGGACTAGCGGACAATGAGCAGTTCTTC CASSLLGLADNEQFF
TRBD1 TRBJ1-2 TRBV27 - 16 TGTGCCAGCAGCCACAAGGGACAGGGGCAGAACTATGGCTACACCTTC CASSHKGQGQNYGYTF
- TRBJ2-7 TRBV3-1/TRBV3-2 - 13 TGTGCCAGCAGCCCTTCGGGACAAGGCGAGCAGTACTTC CASSPSGQGEQYF
TRBD2 TRBJ2-7 TRBV6-2/TRBV6-3 once 15 TGTGCCAGCAGTTACAACAGCGGGAGAGCGGGCGAGCAGTACTTC CASSYNSGRAGEQYF
TRBD2 TRBJ2-7 TRBV6-5 - 15 TGTGCCAGCAGTTACCTGGGACTAGCGGGAGCCGAGCAGTACTTC CASSYLGLAGAEQYF